A selection of T cell receptor beta chains follows, all from one sample in a study of T cells in Graves' hyperthyroidism and ophthalmopathy. TCRdb re-called the multiplex PCR reads with MiXCR, one entry per CDR3 protein. The sample has almost 500,000 distinct CDR3 sequences, approximately 23% seen once. Sample: blood. These receptors were collected from a woman in her seventies with Graves' ophthalmopathy. Each CDR3 is given with its conserved first and last residue. Fields, in order: J gene, D gene, V gene, clone size, CDR3 protein, CDR3 DNA. A D gene is named only where the DNA matches it firmly. Clone size, where shown, is once, few, many, or a class for clones that have expanded.

J gene: TRBJ2-2
D gene: -
V gene: TRBV9
clone size: -
CDR3 protein: CASSVGGSTGELFF
CDR3 DNA: TGTGCCAGCAGCGTAGGAGGGTCCACCGGGGAGCTGTTTTTT

J gene: TRBJ1-2
D gene: -
V gene: TRBV24-1
clone size: -
CDR3 protein: CATSDGSNYGYTF
CDR3 DNA: TGTGCCACCAGTGATGGGTCCAACTATGGCTACACCTTC

J gene: TRBJ2-5
D gene: -
V gene: TRBV28
clone size: many
CDR3 protein: CASSPPGTFRETQYF
CDR3 DNA: TGTGCCAGCAGTCCGCCAGGAACCTTTAGAGAGACCCAGTACTTC

J gene: TRBJ2-1
D gene: -
V gene: TRBV4-2
clone size: -
CDR3 protein: CASSQRQGVSGDNEQFF
CDR3 DNA: TGTGCCAGCAGCCAACGTCAAGGGGTCAGCGGAGATAATGAGCAGTTCTTC

J gene: TRBJ1-5
D gene: -
V gene: TRBV10-3
clone size: -
CDR3 protein: CAITAQADQPQHF
CDR3 DNA: TGTGCCATCACCGCCCAGGCCGATCAGCCCCAGCATTTT

J gene: TRBJ2-5
D gene: TRBD2
V gene: TRBV19
clone size: -
CDR3 protein: CASRGLAGVKTQYF
CDR3 DNA: TGTGCCAGTAGGGGACTAGCGGGTGTCAAGACCCAGTACTTC

J gene: TRBJ2-7
D gene: -
V gene: TRBV3-1
clone size: many
CDR3 protein: CASSQVSYEQYF
CDR3 DNA: TGTGCCAGCAGCCAAGTCTCCTACGAGCAGTACTTC

J gene: TRBJ2-1
D gene: -
V gene: TRBV7-9
clone size: few
CDR3 protein: CASRPNSGTQYNEQFF
CDR3 DNA: TGTGCCAGCAGACCCAATTCCGGGACACAGTACAATGAGCAGTTCTTC

J gene: TRBJ1-2
D gene: -
V gene: TRBV13
clone size: -
CDR3 protein: CASSLGAEGFDYGYTF
CDR3 DNA: TGTGCCAGCAGCTTAGGAGCGGAGGGGTTTGACTATGGCTACACCTTC

J gene: TRBJ2-1
D gene: TRBD2
V gene: TRBV10-1
clone size: -
CDR3 protein: CASSEFGGRAGSDNEQFF
CDR3 DNA: TGCGCCAGCAGTGAATTTGGCGGGAGGGCCGGTTCGGACAATGAGCAGTTCTTC

J gene: TRBJ2-1
D gene: -
V gene: TRBV7-7
clone size: -
CDR3 protein: CASSTGQYNEQFF
CDR3 DNA: TGTGCTAGCAGCACTGGACAGTACAATGAGCAGTTCTTC

J gene: TRBJ2-3
D gene: TRBD2
V gene: TRBV6-6
clone size: few
CDR3 protein: CASSYGLAGGYTDTQYF
CDR3 DNA: TGTGCCAGCAGTTACGGACTAGCGGGAGGCTACACAGATACGCAGTATTTT

J gene: TRBJ1-2
D gene: TRBD1
V gene: TRBV30
clone size: few
CDR3 protein: CAWSPDRSYGYTF
CDR3 DNA: TGTGCCTGGTCACCGGACAGGAGCTATGGCTACACCTTC

J gene: TRBJ2-1
D gene: TRBD1
V gene: TRBV20-1
clone size: few
CDR3 protein: CSARTGQLFF
CDR3 DNA: TGCAGTGCTAGAACGGGACAGCTGTTCTTC

J gene: TRBJ1-5
D gene: -
V gene: TRBV7-7
clone size: -
CDR3 protein: CASSLAEGQPQHF
CDR3 DNA: TGTGCTAGCAGCTTAGCTGAGGGCCAGCCCCAGCATTTT

J gene: TRBJ2-3
D gene: -
V gene: TRBV11-2
clone size: many
CDR3 protein: CASNPLTLVTDTQYF
CDR3 DNA: TGTGCCAGCAATCCCTTGACGCTGGTCACAGATACGCAGTATTTT

J gene: TRBJ1-1
D gene: -
V gene: TRBV4-3
clone size: few
CDR3 protein: CASSQVVGAYTEAFF
CDR3 DNA: TGCGCCAGCAGCCAAGTAGTAGGGGCCTACACTGAAGCTTTCTTT

J gene: TRBJ1-2
D gene: TRBD1
V gene: TRBV7-9
clone size: -
CDR3 protein: CASSDGTGNGYTF
CDR3 DNA: TGTGCCAGCAGCGACGGGACAGGGAATGGCTACACCTTC

J gene: TRBJ2-1
D gene: TRBD1
V gene: TRBV6-5
clone size: many
CDR3 protein: CASSYDRAGNEQFF
CDR3 DNA: TGTGCCAGCAGTTACGACAGGGCTGGCAATGAGCAGTTCTTC

J gene: TRBJ2-3
D gene: -
V gene: TRBV3-1
clone size: few
CDR3 protein: CASSPDFTDTQYF
CDR3 DNA: TGTGCCAGCAGCCCGGACTTCACAGATACGCAGTATTTT

J gene: TRBJ1-6
D gene: TRBD1
V gene: TRBV20-1
clone size: -
CDR3 protein: CSALSGTGISYNSPLHF
CDR3 DNA: TGCAGTGCCCTTTCAGGGACAGGCATCTCCTATAATTCACCCCTCCACTTT

J gene: TRBJ2-2
D gene: -
V gene: TRBV3-1
clone size: few
CDR3 protein: CASSQTAATGELFF
CDR3 DNA: TGTGCCAGCAGCCAGACAGCGGCAACCGGGGAGCTGTTTTTT

J gene: TRBJ1-5
D gene: -
V gene: TRBV20-1
clone size: -
CDR3 protein: CSADAGGNQPQHF
CDR3 DNA: TGCAGTGCTGATGCGGGTGGCAATCAGCCCCAGCATTTT

J gene: TRBJ1-2
D gene: -
V gene: TRBV6-1
clone size: -
CDR3 protein: CASSSSRGAGYTF
CDR3 DNA: TGTGCCAGCAGTTCCTCTCGGGGGGCTGGCTACACCTTC

J gene: TRBJ2-7
D gene: -
V gene: TRBV6-4
clone size: -
CDR3 protein: CASSDERQIDYEQYF
CDR3 DNA: TGTGCCAGCAGTGACGAAAGACAGATCGATTACGAGCAGTACTTC

J gene: TRBJ1-5
D gene: -
V gene: TRBV18
clone size: -
CDR3 protein: CASSPPSQGGQPQHF
CDR3 DNA: TGTGCCAGCTCACCCCCCTCTCAGGGAGGTCAGCCCCAGCATTTT

J gene: TRBJ2-2
D gene: -
V gene: TRBV6-1
clone size: -
CDR3 protein: CASSKLGGRFTGELFF
CDR3 DNA: TGTGCCAGCAGCAAACTCGGGGGCCGGTTTACCGGGGAGCTGTTTTTT

J gene: TRBJ1-2
D gene: TRBD1
V gene: TRBV4-2
clone size: -
CDR3 protein: CASSQDLTGGNYGYTF
CDR3 DNA: TGTGCCAGCAGCCAAGACTTGACAGGGGGAAACTATGGCTACACCTTC

J gene: TRBJ2-3
D gene: TRBD2
V gene: TRBV20-1
clone size: few
CDR3 protein: CSAMAGGDTQYF
CDR3 DNA: TGCAGTGCTATGGCGGGAGGAGATACGCAGTATTTT

J gene: TRBJ1-4
D gene: -
V gene: TRBV3-1
clone size: -
CDR3 protein: CASSHLFGATNEKLFF
CDR3 DNA: TGTGCCAGCAGCCACCTTTTCGGGGCCACTAATGAAAAACTGTTTTTT

J gene: TRBJ2-1
D gene: -
V gene: TRBV10-3
clone size: few
CDR3 protein: CAISDSTLSYNEQFF
CDR3 DNA: TGTGCCATCAGTGATAGTACCCTCTCCTACAATGAGCAGTTCTTC

J gene: TRBJ2-1
D gene: -
V gene: TRBV11-2
clone size: many
CDR3 protein: CASSRAWGDEDEQFF
CDR3 DNA: TGTGCCAGCAGCCGCGCCTGGGGCGATGAGGATGAGCAGTTCTTC

J gene: TRBJ2-1
D gene: -
V gene: TRBV3-1
clone size: few
CDR3 protein: CASSSSGGLYNEQFF
CDR3 DNA: TGTGCCAGCAGCTCTTCTGGGGGCCTCTACAATGAGCAGTTCTTC

J gene: TRBJ1-2
D gene: -
V gene: TRBV19
clone size: -
CDR3 protein: CASSIDRHGYTF
CDR3 DNA: TGTGCCAGTAGTATCGATCGACATGGCTACACCTTC

J gene: TRBJ2-7
D gene: -
V gene: TRBV28
clone size: many
CDR3 protein: CASSFQILSYEQYF
CDR3 DNA: TGTGCCAGCAGTTTCCAGATCCTCTCCTACGAGCAGTACTTC

J gene: TRBJ2-1
D gene: -
V gene: TRBV10-2
clone size: -
CDR3 protein: CASGVAVGDEQFF
CDR3 DNA: TGCGCCAGCGGAGTAGCGGTGGGGGATGAGCAGTTCTTC

J gene: TRBJ2-3
D gene: TRBD1
V gene: TRBV24-1
clone size: -
CDR3 protein: CATSGLSRTGGPDTQYF
CDR3 DNA: TGTGCCACCAGTGGCCTGTCTCGAACAGGGGGCCCAGATACGCAGTATTTT

J gene: TRBJ2-2
D gene: -
V gene: TRBV7-8
clone size: -
CDR3 protein: CASSPDSIGELFF
CDR3 DNA: TGTGCCAGCAGCCCCGACAGTATCGGGGAGCTGTTTTTT

J gene: TRBJ2-7
D gene: -
V gene: TRBV9
clone size: many
CDR3 protein: CASSVDVGEQYF
CDR3 DNA: TGTGCCAGCAGCGTAGATGTCGGGGAGCAGTACTTC

J gene: TRBJ1-1
D gene: -
V gene: TRBV30
clone size: -
CDR3 protein: CAWTRQMNTEAFF
CDR3 DNA: TGTGCCTGGACTCGGCAGATGAACACTGAAGCTTTCTTT

J gene: TRBJ1-3
D gene: -
V gene: TRBV7-8
clone size: -
CDR3 protein: CASSFSRQRDTIYF
CDR3 DNA: TGTGCCAGCAGCTTCTCCCGACAGAGGGACACCATATATTTT

J gene: TRBJ1-2
D gene: -
V gene: TRBV18
clone size: many
CDR3 protein: CATLGQGYGYTF
CDR3 DNA: TGTGCCACCCTCGGGCAGGGCTATGGCTACACCTTC

J gene: TRBJ2-3
D gene: TRBD2
V gene: TRBV16
clone size: many
CDR3 protein: CASSQSGLAADTQYF
CDR3 DNA: TGTGCCAGCAGCCAATCTGGACTAGCGGCAGATACGCAGTATTTT

J gene: TRBJ1-2
D gene: TRBD1
V gene: TRBV29-1
clone size: many
CDR3 protein: CSVDKTGQGSYGYTF
CDR3 DNA: TGCAGCGTTGATAAAACGGGACAGGGGTCCTATGGCTACACCTTC

J gene: TRBJ2-7
D gene: -
V gene: TRBV27
clone size: -
CDR3 protein: CASSLSRAPPYEQYF
CDR3 DNA: TGTGCCAGCAGTTTATCGCGGGCCCCCCCCTACGAGCAGTACTTC

J gene: TRBJ1-4
D gene: -
V gene: TRBV20-1
clone size: -
CDR3 protein: CSAIALAGANEKLFF
CDR3 DNA: TGCAGTGCAATAGCCTTGGCAGGGGCTAATGAAAAACTGTTTTTT

J gene: TRBJ1-6
D gene: -
V gene: TRBV4-3
clone size: few
CDR3 protein: CASSQVSGTNSPLHF
CDR3 DNA: TGCGCCAGCAGCCAAGTATCCGGGACTAATTCACCCCTCCACTTT

J gene: TRBJ1-2
D gene: TRBD1
V gene: TRBV12-3/TRBV12-4
clone size: many
CDR3 protein: CASSWDSIGYTF
CDR3 DNA: TGTGCCAGCAGTTGGGACAGCATTGGCTACACCTTC

J gene: TRBJ1-5
D gene: -
V gene: TRBV20-1
clone size: few
CDR3 protein: CSASLGGGIGQPQHF
CDR3 DNA: TGCAGTGCTAGTCTCGGAGGAGGGATAGGGCAGCCCCAGCATTTT

J gene: TRBJ2-4
D gene: TRBD2
V gene: TRBV19
clone size: few
CDR3 protein: CASSYQGLAGGPLNIQYF
CDR3 DNA: TGTGCCAGTAGTTACCAGGGACTAGCGGGAGGGCCCTTGAACATTCAGTACTTC

J gene: TRBJ1-5
D gene: -
V gene: TRBV12-3/TRBV12-4
clone size: many
CDR3 protein: CASSQGIQPQHF
CDR3 DNA: TGTGCCAGCAGCCAGGGGATTCAGCCCCAGCATTTT

J gene: TRBJ2-7
D gene: TRBD2
V gene: TRBV12-5
clone size: -
CDR3 protein: CASGSDGLAGVWEQYF
CDR3 DNA: TGTGCTAGTGGTTCGGACGGACTAGCGGGAGTATGGGAGCAGTACTTC

J gene: TRBJ2-5
D gene: TRBD2
V gene: TRBV29-1
clone size: few
CDR3 protein: CSVELWTSGRETQYF
CDR3 DNA: TGCAGCGTTGAACTTTGGACTAGCGGGAGGGAGACCCAGTACTTC

J gene: TRBJ2-1
D gene: TRBD1
V gene: TRBV12-3/TRBV12-4
clone size: few
CDR3 protein: CASRETGGGNDNEQFF
CDR3 DNA: TGTGCCAGCAGAGAGACAGGGGGCGGCAATGACAATGAGCAGTTCTTC

J gene: TRBJ2-5
D gene: -
V gene: TRBV12-3/TRBV12-4
clone size: -
CDR3 protein: CASSLTPVGETQYF
CDR3 DNA: TGTGCCAGCAGTTTGACACCGGTAGGAGAGACCCAGTACTTC

J gene: TRBJ2-3
D gene: TRBD1
V gene: TRBV19
clone size: -
CDR3 protein: CASSITGGRTQYF
CDR3 DNA: TGTGCCAGTAGTATAACAGGGGGGCGTACGCAGTATTTT

J gene: TRBJ2-4
D gene: -
V gene: TRBV30
clone size: many
CDR3 protein: CAWSGGLPPNIQYF
CDR3 DNA: TGTGCCTGGAGTGGGGGCTTGCCCCCAAACATTCAGTACTTC